This T cell receptor beta chain came from a study of blood T cell repertoires in COVID-19. Study details: COVID-19 samples collected from the United States, Italy and Spain covered acute and convalescent phases. T cells, B-cell-depleted T cells, or PBMCs supplied cDNA or gDNA.

V was shortened by 6 bases and J by 2 bases, with 17 bases between the two germline ends. The CDR3 has 15 amino acids. Germline lookup yields CDR1 ENHRY and CDR2 SYGVKD. As handled by the study authors: Reference gene primer amplification in the assay estimated nucleated cell counts. Some clones are missing from TCRdb's copy, which holds only in-frame ones; the method was immunoSEQ multiplex PCR. V, J and clone size reflect that table, while D and trimming were determined from the DNA. This table has 250,000 to 350,000 clones, approximately 86% appearing once. Sample: peripheral blood. The rearrangement uses TRBV10-3 and TRBJ2-7; a weak D match, TRBD1 (5 bases). The receptor's source is a woman in her forties or fifties who had recovered from COVID-19. The CDR3 sequence: CAISEDSRSPYEQYF. The DNA for the CDR3 is TGTGCCATCAGCGAAGACAGCCGTAGTCCCTACGAGCAGTACTTC.